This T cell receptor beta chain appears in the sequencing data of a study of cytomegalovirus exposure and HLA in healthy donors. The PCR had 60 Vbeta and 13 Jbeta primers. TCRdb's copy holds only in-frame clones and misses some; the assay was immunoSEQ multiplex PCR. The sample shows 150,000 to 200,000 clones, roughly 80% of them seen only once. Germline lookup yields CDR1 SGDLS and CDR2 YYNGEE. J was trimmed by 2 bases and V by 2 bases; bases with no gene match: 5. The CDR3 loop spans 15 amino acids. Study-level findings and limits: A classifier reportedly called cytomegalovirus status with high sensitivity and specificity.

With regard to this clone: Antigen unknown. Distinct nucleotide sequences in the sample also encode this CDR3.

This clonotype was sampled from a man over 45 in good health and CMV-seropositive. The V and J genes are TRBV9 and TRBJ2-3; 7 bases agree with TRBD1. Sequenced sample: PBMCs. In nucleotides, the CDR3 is TGTGCCAGCAGCGTCCGACAGGGTTCCACAGATACGCAGTATTTT. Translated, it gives CASSVRQGSTDTQYF.